The clone carrying this TCR beta chain was counted a single time. The record originates from a study of blood T cell repertoires in COVID-19. The protocol was immunoSEQ multiplex PCR, while the TCRdb copy is restricted to in-frame clones and leaves out a portion. The sample has around 300,000 clones; approximately 90% are singletons. Sequences were obtained from peripheral blood. The clonotype originates from a man younger than 35 with active or convalescent COVID-19.

The CDR3 spells CASSITNGGSYGYTF. Written as DNA, the CDR3 is TGTGCCAGTAGTATTACTAACGGGGGTTCCTATGGCTACACCTTC. The V call is TRBV19, the J call TRBJ1-2; D is possibly TRBD1 (5 bases). The germline gives CDR1 LNHDA, CDR2 SQIVND (reference sequence). The V end lost 3 bases, the J end lost 4 bases, and 15 bases lay between the germline ends. This CDR3 is 15 amino acids long.